The 27 T cell receptor beta chains presented below share a single source sample, sequenced in a study of cytomegalovirus exposure and HLA in healthy donors (dated 2017 in TCRdb). Receptors were amplified or captured by the immunoSEQ multiplex PCR assay. The multiplex PCR relied on a mix of 60 forward primers for TCR Vbeta segments and 13 reverse primers for TCR Jbeta segments. Held by TCRdb, this immuneACCESS table contains in-frame sequences only and omits some clones. Under half of the omission traces to an unresolved V gene where checked; the cause of the rest is unknown. This sample gives approximately 100,000 clones in total; around three quarters of them show up just once. In total, the top ten clones hold 3% to 4% of the sample. Sequenced input: PBMCs. The receptors were sampled from a middle-aged woman in good health and CMV-seronegative.

This clone was found once. V usage is TRBV10-1 and J usage is TRBJ2-2; the D gene is possibly TRBD1 (5 bases). The V and J ends lost 8 bases and 6 bases respectively, with 13 bases between them. The CDR3 consists of 13 residues. Germline V CDR1 and CDR2: WNHNN, SYGVQD (reference sequence). The CDR3 nucleotides are TGCGCCAGCGCTCTAGGGGTGTCCGGGGAGCTGTTTTTT. Translating it yields CASALGVSGELFF.

The chain carries TRBV27 and TRBJ2-2; TRBD2 might be the D (5 bases). CDR1 is MNHEY and CDR2 is SMNVEV in the germline V gene (reference sequence). CDR3 length: 15 amino acids. V lost 6 bases to trimming and J lost 2 bases, with 13 bases between them. CDR3 coding DNA: TGTGCCAGCAGGCGGGCTAGCCCTAACACCGGGGAGCTGTTTTTT. Translation: CASRRASPNTGELFF.

The V and J genes are TRBV10-3 and TRBJ1-4; D is perhaps TRBD1 (6 bases). V dropped 7 bases and J dropped 0 bases, with 9 bases sitting between them. Germline V gives CDR1 ENHRY, CDR2 SYGVKD. The CDR3 is made up of 14 amino acids. The CDR3 bases are TGTGCCATCAAGGGGACAACAACTAATGAAAAACTGTTTTTT. Translation: CAIKGTTTNEKLFF.

The V gene is TRBV10-3, the J gene TRBJ2-5; TRBD2 matches 9 bases. Losses at the gene ends were 3 bases for V and 6 bases for J; bases not matched to a gene: 2. The CDR3 extends over 13 amino acids. Germline-derived CDR1 and CDR2 are ENHRY and SYGVKD. CDR3 protein: CAISDSGRKTQYF. In nucleotides, the CDR3 is TGTGCCATCAGTGACAGCGGGAGGAAGACCCAGTACTTC.

There are a few counts of this clone. The chain's CDR3 is CASSEDGGDEKLFF. The CDR3 DNA reads as TGTGCCAGCAGTGAAGACGGGGGAGATGAAAAACTGTTTTTT. The chain joins TRBV2 to TRBJ1-4, with D possibly being TRBD1 (5 bases). Looked up from germline, CDR1 is SNHLY and CDR2 is FYNNEI. V was shortened by 1 base and J by 6 bases, with 9 bases between the two germline ends. The CDR3 totals 14 residues.

This chain joins TRBV28 and TRBJ2-5, with TRBD2 identical over 14 bases. The V gene end was trimmed by 4 bases and the J gene end by 4 bases; junction bases not matched to a gene: 5. CDR3 length: 16 residues. Germline CDR1 is MDHEN and CDR2 is SYDVKM. The CDR3 DNA is TGTGCCAGCAGTTCCCCCGGGACTAGCGGGAGAGAGACCCAGTACTTC. Translated, it gives CASSSPGTSGRETQYF.

In this sample, this clone turned up once. The chain links TRBV6-5 to TRBJ1-6; maybe TRBD1 (6 bases). Looked up from germline, CDR1 is MNHEY and CDR2 is SVGAGI. The CDR3 consists of 15 residues. Trimming removed 6 bases from V and 10 bases from J, with 19 bases in between. The CDR3 spells CASSLGGGSNSPLHF. The CDR3 DNA reads as TGTGCCAGCAGCCTAGGGGGGGGAAGCAACTCACCCCTCCACTTT.

This chain joins TRBV4-1 and TRBJ1-1; D is possibly TRBD1 (5 bases). The CDR3 covers 14 residues. The germline gives CDR1 MGHRA, CDR2 YSYEKL. V shed 0 bases and J shed 5 bases, with 10 bases lying between them. CDR3 sequence (DNA): TGCGCCAGCAGCCAAGATGCGGGGGAAACTGAAGCTTTCTTT. This gives the protein CASSQDAGETEAFF.

The chain carries TRBV27 and TRBJ1-5, with TRBD1 matching 8 bases. Unmatched junction bases numbered 6, after V lost 7 bases and J lost 4 bases. The germline CDR1 and CDR2 sequences are MNHEY and SMNVEV (reference sequence). The CDR3 length is 14 residues. The chain's CDR3 is CASKGQGGNQPQHF. In nucleotides, the CDR3 is TGTGCCAGCAAAGGACAGGGAGGAAATCAGCCCCAGCATTTT.

This rearrangement joins TRBV10-3 to TRBJ2-7, with TRBD1 as a possible D gene (5 bases). Germline V gene sequence: CDR1 ENHRY, CDR2 SYGVKD. CDR3 length equals 14 residues. Deletions cut 2 bases from V and 4 bases from J, with 12 bases between. The CDR3 DNA reads as TGTGCCATCAGTGAGCCCCCAGACAGATACGAGCAGTACTTC. Translation: CAISEPPDRYEQYF.

The chain carries TRBV6-6 and TRBJ2-3, with 7 bases lining up with TRBD2. CDR1 is MNHNY and CDR2 is SVGAGI in the germline V gene (reference sequence). CDR3 length: 13 amino acids. V gave up 8 bases and J gave up 3 bases; unmatched junction bases: 5. CDR3 DNA sequence: TGTGCCAGCCTGCGGGGGAGTACAGATACGCAGTATTTT. Protein product: CASLRGSTDTQYF.

The chain has TRBV28 and TRBJ1-2; unclear D gene. V gave up 4 bases and J gave up 8 bases, with 14 bases separating them. CDR3 length: 13 amino acids. Looked up from germline, CDR1 is MDHEN and CDR2 is SYDVKM. CDR3 nucleotides: TGTGCCAGCAGTTACCCTCCTAGTCCGGGCTACACCTTC. It specifies CASSYPPSPGYTF.

The V gene is TRBV7-2, the J gene TRBJ2-2; D remains ambiguous. This CDR3 region has 14 residues. Trimming removed 0 bases at V and 2 bases at J, with 4 bases between. Germline CDR1 and CDR2: SGHTA and FQGNSA. CDR3 residues: CASSLAQNTGELFF. For the CDR3, the DNA is TGTGCCAGCAGCTTAGCTCAAAACACCGGGGAGCTGTTTTTT.

This clone was observed a few times. This chain uses TRBV6-6 with TRBJ2-7; tentatively, D is TRBD2 (6 bases). V dropped 6 bases and J dropped 2 bases, with 14 bases sitting between them. The CDR3 loop spans 14 amino acids. CDR1 MNHNY and CDR2 SVGAGI come from the germline V gene (reference sequence). CDR3 DNA: TGTGCCAGCAGAACGACTAGTGCACCCTACGAGCAGTACTTC. This gives the protein CASRTTSAPYEQYF.

Comment on this clone: Compared with germline, one end of the junction differs, possibly owing to a read error. This sequence joins TRBV2 and TRBJ2-7; 8 positions agree with TRBD2. Germline V gives CDR1 SNHLY, CDR2 FYNNEI. This CDR3 comprises 16 residues. CDR3 sequence: CAGSEAGLVMANEQYF. The CDR3 nucleotides read TGTGCCGGCAGTGAAGCGGGACTAGTGATGGCGAACGAGCAGTACTTC.

There are a few counts of this clone. The chain carries TRBV28 and TRBJ2-5; 12 bases align to TRBD1. The CDR3 has 18 amino acids. The V gene end was trimmed by 1 base and the J gene end by 4 bases; junction bases not matched to a gene: 10. The germline V gene encodes CDR1 MDHEN and CDR2 SYDVKM. DNA of the CDR3: TGTGCCAGCAGTTTATTAGGGACAGGGGGCGTGAAGGCAGAGACCCAGTACTTC. This gives the protein CASSLLGTGGVKAETQYF.

The chain uses TRBV21-1 and TRBJ2-7; the table's D gene call, TRBD2, was not cross checked with the DNA. TRBV21-1 is classified as a pseudogene. This CDR3 spans 18 amino acids. This CDR3 reads CASSRYASGGTVSYEQYF. CDR3 DNA: TGTGCCAGCAGCCGTTACGCTAGCGGGGGGACCGTATCCTACGAGCAGTACTTC.

The chain recombines TRBV28 with TRBJ2-7, with 11 bases that match TRBD2. CDR1 is MDHEN, CDR2 SYDVKM, per germline. V lost 3 bases, J lost 2 bases, and 9 bases stayed unmatched. This CDR3 spans 17 amino acids. CDR3 sequence reads: CASSFIPGTSGTYEQYF. CDR3 coding DNA: TGTGCCAGCAGTTTTATCCCTGGGACTAGCGGAACCTACGAGCAGTACTTC.

This clone is a singleton in its sample. This chain uses TRBV19 with TRBJ2-7, with D possibly matching TRBD1 (6 bases). CDR1 and CDR2 from the germline V gene are LNHDA and SQIVND (reference sequence). V dropped 5 bases and J dropped 3 bases, with 14 bases sitting between them. The CDR3 is 14 residues long. In DNA form, the CDR3 reads TGTGCCAGTAGTTCGGGACCAGGGGACTACGAGCAGTACTTC. It encodes CASSSGPGDYEQYF.

This chain joins TRBV28 and TRBJ2-7; TRBD1 aligns across 9 bases. Trimming removed 6 bases from V and 4 bases from J; junction bases left unmatched: 13. CDR1 is MDHEN, CDR2 SYDVKM, per germline. This CDR3 is 16 amino acids long. This CDR3 reads CASSPRGGQGLYEQYF. CDR3 DNA: TGTGCCAGCAGCCCTCGAGGGGGACAGGGTTTATACGAGCAGTACTTC.

V gene TRBV5-6 combines with J gene TRBJ2-5; a weak D match, TRBD2 (6 bases). CDR1 SGHDT and CDR2 YYEEEE come from the germline V gene. The V end lost 4 bases, the J end lost 5 bases, and 24 bases lay between the germline ends. The CDR3 has 17 amino acids. The CDR3 region is CASSMRDSGSAGETQYF. In DNA form, the CDR3 reads TGTGCCAGCAGCATGCGGGACTCCGGATCGGCAGGGGAGACCCAGTACTTC. The entire variable domain, with the rest obtained from reference TRBV5-6 and TRBJ2-5, is as follows: DAGVTQSPTHLIKTRGQQVTLRCSPKSGHDTVSWYQQALGQGPQFIFQYYEEEERQRGNFPDRFSGHQFPNYSSELNVNALLLGDSALYLCASSMRDSGSAGETQYFGPGTRLLVL.

The genes are TRBV19 and TRBJ2-2; D is possibly TRBD2 (5 bases). With 5 bases removed from V and 6 bases from J, the gap between germline ends came to 25 bases. There are 18 residues in the CDR3. Germline-derived CDR1 and CDR2 are LNHDA and SQIVND (reference sequence). CDR3 residues: CASSWRGSFSPGAGELFF. The CDR3, as DNA: TGTGCCAGTAGTTGGAGAGGCAGCTTTTCACCCGGGGCCGGGGAGCTGTTTTTT.

The rearrangement links TRBV11-2 to TRBJ2-5; possible D gene TRBD2, 6 bases. The CDR3 is made up of 14 amino acids. Germline CDR1 reads SGHAT; CDR2 reads FQNNGV. With 2 bases removed from V and 5 bases from J, the gap between germline ends came to 12 bases. The CDR3 DNA reads as TGTGCCAGCAGCTTAACCGCGGGGAGGGAGACCCAGTACTTC. The encoded protein is CASSLTAGRETQYF.

The V and J genes are TRBV15 and TRBJ1-5; D possibly corresponds to TRBD1 (5 bases). The CDR3 has 14 residues. Trimming left V 2 bases short and J 5 bases short, with 10 bases between. Germline CDR1 reads LNHNV; CDR2 reads YYDKDF (reference sequence). CDR3: CATSRQGPDQPQHF. The CDR3 DNA sequence: TGTGCCACCAGCAGACAGGGTCCGGATCAGCCCCAGCATTTT.

In this sample, this clone turned up once. Other nucleotide sequences in the sample specify the same CDR3. The CDR3 loop reads CASSLRQGETQYF. Written as DNA, the CDR3 is TGTGCCAGCAGCCTCCGACAGGGAGAGACCCAGTACTTC. The J gene is TRBJ2-5, the V gene TRBV7-7; TRBD1 agrees at 7 bases. This CDR3 has 13 residues. The germline V gene has CDR1 SSHAT and CDR2 FNYEAQ (reference sequence). V gave up 5 bases and J gave up 4 bases; unmatched junction bases: 4.

The V call is TRBV2, the J call TRBJ2-4; the match to TRBD1 covers 8 bases. V lost 6 bases and J lost 2; bases outside the gene matches: 9. The CDR3 is 16 amino acids. CDR1 is SNHLY and CDR2 is FYNNEI in the germline V gene. CDR3 amino acids: CASSYGQGVTKNIQYF. The CDR3 DNA follows: TGTGCCAGCAGCTACGGACAGGGCGTGACCAAAAACATTCAGTACTTC.

As for this clone: One end of the junction does not line up with germline, which may come from a read error. The rearrangement links TRBV7-9 to TRBJ2-7; TRBD1 might be the D (6 bases). Germline CDR1 reads SEHNR; CDR2 reads FQNEAQ (reference sequence). The CDR3 has 11 residues. The CDR3 region has the DNA TGTTCCAGCAGCTTCGACAGGCCACGGTACTTC. Encoded protein: CSSSFDRPRYF.